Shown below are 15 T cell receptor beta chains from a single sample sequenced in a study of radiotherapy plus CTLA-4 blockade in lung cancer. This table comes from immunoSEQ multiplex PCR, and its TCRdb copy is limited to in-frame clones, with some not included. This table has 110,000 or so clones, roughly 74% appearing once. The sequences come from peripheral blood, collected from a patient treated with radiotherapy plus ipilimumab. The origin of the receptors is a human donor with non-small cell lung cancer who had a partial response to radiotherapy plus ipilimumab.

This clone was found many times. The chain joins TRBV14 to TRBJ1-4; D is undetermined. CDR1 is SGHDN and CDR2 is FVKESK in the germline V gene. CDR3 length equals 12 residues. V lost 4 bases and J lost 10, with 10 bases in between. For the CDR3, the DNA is TGTGCCAGCAGCCCCACTTCGGGAAAACTGTTTTTT. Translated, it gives CASSPTSGKLFF.

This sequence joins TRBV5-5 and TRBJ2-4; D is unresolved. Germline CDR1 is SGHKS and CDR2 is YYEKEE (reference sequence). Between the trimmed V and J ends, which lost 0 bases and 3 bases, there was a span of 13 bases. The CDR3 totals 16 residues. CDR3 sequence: CASSLVAEAVKNIQYF. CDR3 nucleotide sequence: TGTGCCAGCAGCTTGGTCGCTGAGGCGGTCAAAAACATTCAGTACTTC.

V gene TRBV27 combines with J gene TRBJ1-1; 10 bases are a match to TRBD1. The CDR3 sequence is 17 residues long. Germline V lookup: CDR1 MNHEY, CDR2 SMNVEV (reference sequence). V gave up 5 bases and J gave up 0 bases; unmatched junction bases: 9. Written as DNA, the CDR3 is TGTGCCAGCAGTCAGTGGACAGGGGGACCTATGAACACTGAAGCTTTCTTT. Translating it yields CASSQWTGGPMNTEAFF.

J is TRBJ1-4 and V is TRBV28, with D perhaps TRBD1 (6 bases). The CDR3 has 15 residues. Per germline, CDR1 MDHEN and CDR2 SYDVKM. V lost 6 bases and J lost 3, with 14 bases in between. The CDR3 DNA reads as TGTGCCAGCAGGCTACTGCGGACAGCTAATGAAAAACTGTTTTTT. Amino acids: CASRLLRTANEKLFF.

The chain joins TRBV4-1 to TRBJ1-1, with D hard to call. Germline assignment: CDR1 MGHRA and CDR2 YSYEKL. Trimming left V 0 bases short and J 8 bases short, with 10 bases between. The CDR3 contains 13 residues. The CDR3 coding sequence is TGCGCCAGCAGCCAAGATGAGGGCAGGGAAGCTTTCTTT. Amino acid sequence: CASSQDEGREAFF.

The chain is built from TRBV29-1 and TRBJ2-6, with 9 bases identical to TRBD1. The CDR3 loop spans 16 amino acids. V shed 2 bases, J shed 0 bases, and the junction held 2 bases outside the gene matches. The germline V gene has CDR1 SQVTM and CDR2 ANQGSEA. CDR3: CSVEHRGLSGANVLTF. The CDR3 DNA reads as TGCAGCGTTGAACACAGGGGGCTCTCTGGGGCCAACGTCCTGACTTTC.

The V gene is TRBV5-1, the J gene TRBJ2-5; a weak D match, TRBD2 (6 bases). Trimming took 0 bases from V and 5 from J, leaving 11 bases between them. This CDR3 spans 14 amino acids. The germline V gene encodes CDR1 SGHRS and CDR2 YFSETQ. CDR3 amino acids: CASSLDGSGETQYF. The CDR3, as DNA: TGCGCCAGCAGCTTGGACGGGAGTGGGGAGACCCAGTACTTC. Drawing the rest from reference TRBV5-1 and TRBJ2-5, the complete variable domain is KAGVTQTPRYLIKTRGQQVTLSCSPISGHRSVSWYQQTPGQGLQFLFEYFSETQRNKGNFPGRFSGRQFSNSRSEMNVSTLELGDSALYLCASSLDGSGETQYFGPGTRLLVL.

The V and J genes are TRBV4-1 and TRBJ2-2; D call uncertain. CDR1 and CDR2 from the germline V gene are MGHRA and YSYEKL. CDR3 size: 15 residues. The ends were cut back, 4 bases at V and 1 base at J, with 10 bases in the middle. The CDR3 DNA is TGCGCCAGCAGCCTAAGTGGGCGGAACACCGGGGAGCTGTTTTTT. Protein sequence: CASSLSGRNTGELFF.

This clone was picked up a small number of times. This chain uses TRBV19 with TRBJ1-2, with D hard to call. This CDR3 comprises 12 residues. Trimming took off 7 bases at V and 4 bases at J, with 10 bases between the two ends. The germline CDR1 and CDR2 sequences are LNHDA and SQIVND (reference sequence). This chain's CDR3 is CASNAGPYGYTF. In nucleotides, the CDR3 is TGTGCCAGTAACGCAGGCCCCTATGGCTACACCTTC.

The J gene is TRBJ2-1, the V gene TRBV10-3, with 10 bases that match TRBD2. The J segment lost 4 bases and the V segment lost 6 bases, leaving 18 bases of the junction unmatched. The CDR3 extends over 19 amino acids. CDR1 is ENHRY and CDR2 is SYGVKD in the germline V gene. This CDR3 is CAISPGGGTSGTDYNEQFF. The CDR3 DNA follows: TGTGCCATCAGCCCCGGGGGGGGTACTAGCGGGACCGATTACAATGAGCAGTTCTTC.

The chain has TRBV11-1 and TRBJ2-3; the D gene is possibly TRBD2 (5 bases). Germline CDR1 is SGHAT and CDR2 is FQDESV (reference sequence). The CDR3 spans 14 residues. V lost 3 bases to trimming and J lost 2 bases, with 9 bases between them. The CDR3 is CASSFERSTDTQYF. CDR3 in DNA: TGTGCCAGCAGCTTCGAGCGGTCCACAGATACGCAGTATTTT.

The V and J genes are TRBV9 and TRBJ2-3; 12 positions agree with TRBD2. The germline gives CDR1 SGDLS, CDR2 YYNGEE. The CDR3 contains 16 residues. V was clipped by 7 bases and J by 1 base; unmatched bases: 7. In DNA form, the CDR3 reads TGTGCCAGCTCAGGACTAGCGGGAATTGGCACAGATACGCAGTATTTT. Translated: CASSGLAGIGTDTQYF.

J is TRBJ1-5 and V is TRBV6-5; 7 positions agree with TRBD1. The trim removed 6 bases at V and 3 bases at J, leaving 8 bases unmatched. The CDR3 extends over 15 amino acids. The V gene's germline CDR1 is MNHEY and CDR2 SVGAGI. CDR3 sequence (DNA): TGTGCCAGCAGAGTAGACAGGGTTACCAATCAGCCCCAGCATTTT. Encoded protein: CASRVDRVTNQPQHF.

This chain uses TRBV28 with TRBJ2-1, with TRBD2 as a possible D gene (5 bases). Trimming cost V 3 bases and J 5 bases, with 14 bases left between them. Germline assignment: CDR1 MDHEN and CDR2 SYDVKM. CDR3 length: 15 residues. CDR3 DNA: TGTGCCAGCAGTTTCTCGGGGTTCGCGGACAATGAGCAGTTCTTC. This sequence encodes CASSFSGFADNEQFF.

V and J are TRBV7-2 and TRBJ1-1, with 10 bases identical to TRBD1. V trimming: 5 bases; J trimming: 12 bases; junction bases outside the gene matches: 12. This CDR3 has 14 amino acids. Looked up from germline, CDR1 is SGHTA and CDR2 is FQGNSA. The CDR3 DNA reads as TGTGCCAGCAGCGTCCGGACCGGGACAGGGGACACTTTCTTT. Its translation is CASSVRTGTGDTFF.